This TCR beta chain is drawn from a study of beta chain features in type 1 diabetes. General study findings and limits: Shortening of TCRB CDR3s, moderate but significant, appeared in all four CD4+ subsets of Type 1 diabetes patients.

The sequenced template was cDNA made from the entire isolated RNA. The data were produced by immunoSEQ multiplex PCR, yet TCRdb's version contains in-frame clones alone and is incomplete. The sample consists of roughly 300,000 clones, 9.3% of them appearing once. Points on this clone: Antigen: not known. Different DNA sequences within this sample yield the same CDR3.

The specimen was central memory CD4+ T cells from blood. This TCR was recovered from a man aged 25-45 years with type 1 diabetes.

CDR3 bases: TGTGCCAGCAGCTTGGGGCTAGCGGGCCTCACAGATACGCAGTATTTT. Translation gives CASSLGLAGLTDTQYF. The V gene is TRBV5-6, the J gene TRBJ2-3, with 8 bases fitting TRBD2. Germline loops: CDR1 SGHDT, CDR2 YYEEEE. This CDR3 region has 16 residues. Trimming took 0 bases from V and 2 from J; bases not matched to a gene: 5.